These 17 T cell receptor beta chains originate from one sample sequenced in a study of tumor-infiltrating lymphocytes in primary liver carcinoma. Alongside blood RNA obtained from unsorted whole blood, germline DNA was also extracted. Production of TCR beta cDNA used 500 ng total RNA together with a constant-region primer. Researchers made the TCR beta libraries by running three nested multiplex PCR rounds with slightly modified ARM-PCR. Two initial PCR rounds of about 11 cycles each paired TRBV1-TRBV30 forward primers with a C-beta reverse primer. One entry per CDR3 protein results from TCRdb running MiXCR on the multiplex PCR reads. Here the sample spans 250,000 to 400,000 distinct CDR3 sequences, over 55% being singletons. Sequencing was done on a sample of peripheral blood. The receptor source for this set is a middle-aged man with primary liver carcinoma and hepatitis B virus infection.

This clonotype has only a few counts. A read error may produce the germline difference seen at one junction end. The V and J genes are TRBV11-2 and TRBJ2-3, with 8 bases identical to TRBD2. This CDR3 comprises 14 residues. Germline CDR1 reads SGHAT; CDR2 reads FQNNGV. The CDR3 coding sequence is TGTGCCAGCGGAGCGGGAGAGAGCACAGATACACAGTATTTT. It translates to CASGAGESTDTQYF.

The rearrangement joins TRBV11-3 to TRBJ2-2; D is perhaps TRBD2 (6 bases). The germline CDR1 and CDR2 sequences are SGHNT and YENEEA. Trimming removed 0 bases at V and 7 bases at J, with 15 bases between. The CDR3 runs to 16 residues. The CDR3 DNA reads TGTGCCAGCAGCTTAGACGGTGGGAGGAGGGTCGGGGAGCTGTTTTTT. This translates into CASSLDGGRRVGELFF.

A word on this clonotype: A much larger clone lies one base from this, so it may be a read error. This chain connects TRBV12-3 or TRBV12-4 to TRBJ2-2; 9 bases are a match to TRBD1. The J segment lost 10 bases and the V segment lost 3 bases, leaving 9 bases of the junction unmatched. The CDR3 is 15 amino acids. This CDR3 reads CASSLRTGAAAELFF. CDR3 sequence (DNA): TGTGCCAGCAGTTTGAGGACAGGGGCTGCCGCGGAGCTGTTTTTT.

This clonotype was seen repeatedly, ten times or more. The chain has TRBV6-6 and TRBJ2-1; tentative D call: TRBD2 (5 bases). CDR3 length: 15 residues. Germline-derived CDR1 and CDR2 are MNHNY and SVGAGI (reference sequence). Trimming removed 4 bases at V and 1 base at J, with 11 bases between. The CDR3 DNA sequence: TGTGCCAGCAGTTCTCCTAGCCAATCCTACAATGAGCAGTTCTTC. This encodes CASSSPSQSYNEQFF.

At least ten counts were recorded for this clonotype. The chain carries TRBV12-3 or TRBV12-4 and TRBJ2-1; D uncertain. This CDR3 is built from 12 residues. Trimming removed 3 bases from V and 7 bases from J, with 7 bases in between. CDR3 loop: CASSFAGNEQFF. CDR3 sequence (DNA): TGTGCCAGCAGTTTTGCAGGAAATGAGCAGTTCTTC.

This clonotype was observed a single time. One end of the junction fails to match germline, which may point to a read error. This chain connects TRBV13 to TRBJ2-1; D remains unclear. The CDR3 consists of 15 residues. The germline gives CDR1 PRHDT, CDR2 FYEKMQ (reference sequence). CDR3 nucleotides: TGTACCAGCAGCGTAAGGGAAGGACGTTTCAATGAGCAGTTCTTC. It encodes CTSSVREGRFNEQFF.

As for this clonotype: Since a much larger clone is just one base distant, this may be a read error. J is TRBJ1-1 and V is TRBV5-4; 9 nucleotides match TRBD1. This CDR3 is 14 amino acids long. The V gene's germline CDR1 is SGHNT and CDR2 YYREEE (reference sequence). The CDR3 sequence is CASSFGQGRTDAFF. Here the CDR3 DNA reads TGTGCCAGCAGTTTCGGACAGGGGCGCACTGATGCTTTCTTT.

In its sample, this clonotype was seen once. Because the CDR3 is missing its conserved closing phenylalanine or tryptophan, this is likely a read error. The rearrangement links TRBV5-5 to TRBJ2-2, with D tentatively TRBD2 (6 bases). Germline CDR1 reads SGHKS; CDR2 reads YYEKEE (reference sequence). V lost 2 bases and J 0 bases, leaving 8 bases between the germline ends. This CDR3 contains 15 residues. Written as DNA, the CDR3 is TGTGCCAGCAGCTTCGGGGACTCGAACACCGGGGAGCTGTTTCTT. It is translated as CASSFGDSNTGELFL.

The chain links TRBV11-1 to TRBJ2-7, with 9 nucleotides matching TRBD2. The trim removed 2 bases at V and 9 bases at J, leaving 11 bases unmatched. CDR3 length equals 15 residues. Germline V gene lookup returns CDR1 SGHAT and CDR2 FQDESV (reference sequence). The CDR3 DNA sequence: TGTGCCAGCAGCTTAAGAAGCGGGAGGACTGGAGGGCAGTACTTC. Its protein product is CASSLRSGRTGGQYF.

The chain is built from TRBV29-1 and TRBJ2-6; D tentatively fits TRBD1 or TRBD2 (5 bases each). The CDR3 contains 15 residues. The V end lost 4 bases, the J end lost 4 bases, and 14 bases lay between the germline ends. CDR1 is SQVTM, CDR2 ANQGSEA, per germline. The CDR3 protein is CSVGGTGLGANVLTF. The CDR3 coding sequence is TGCAGCGTTGGAGGGACGGGGCTCGGGGCCAACGTCCTGACTTTC.

The gene calls are TRBV5-1 and TRBJ2-1, with 7 bases aligning to TRBD1. The trim removed 4 bases at V and 4 bases at J, leaving 8 bases unmatched. Germline V CDR1 and CDR2: SGHRS, YFSETQ. The CDR3 spans 15 residues. This CDR3 reads CASSTDRASYNEQFF. The CDR3 DNA reads as TGCGCCAGCAGCACTGACAGGGCATCATACAATGAGCAGTTCTTC.

Notes on this clonotype: In this CDR3 the conserved last residue, phenylalanine or tryptophan, is missing, so a read error is likely. V usage is TRBV11-2 and J usage is TRBJ2-7; 10 positions agree with TRBD2. The CDR3 is 16 amino acids. V trimming: 10 bases; J trimming: 5 bases; junction bases outside the gene matches: 17. The germline V gene encodes CDR1 SGHAT and CDR2 FQNNGV. The DNA for the CDR3 is TGTGCCAACAGTTTGTGGAGCGGGAGGGGTCTCCACGAGCAGTACATC. Amino acid sequence: CANSLWSGRGLHEQYI.

In its sample, this clonotype was seen many times. The gene calls are TRBV29-1 and TRBJ1-2; 11 positions match TRBD1. J was trimmed by 5 bases and V by 4 bases; bases with no gene match: 6. CDR3 length equals 14 residues. The germline V gene has CDR1 SQVTM and CDR2 ANQGSEA. DNA of the CDR3: TGCAGCGTTGCCGGGACAGGGGGAGGGTATGGCTACACCTTC. Its translation is CSVAGTGGGYGYTF.

The CDR3 nucleotides read TGTGCCAGCAAGGGGGGCAGGGATTTGAGCAATCAGCCCCAGCATTTT. This gives the protein CASKGGRDLSNQPQHF. The V call is TRBV6-1, the J call TRBJ1-5; a possible D gene is TRBD1 (6 bases). V was clipped by 7 bases and J by 1 base, with 17 bases between them. Germline CDR1 is MNHNS and CDR2 is SASEGT. The CDR3 runs to 16 residues.

Note on this clonotype: The junction departs from the called germline gene at one end, perhaps through a read error. V and J are TRBV11-2 and TRBJ2-1, with 7 bases fitting TRBD2. CDR1 is SGHAT and CDR2 is FQNNGV in the germline V gene. CDR3 size: 11 residues. Here the CDR3 reads CASSWEGEQSF. The CDR3 nucleotides are TGTGCAAGCAGCTGGGAGGGTGAGCAGTCCTTC.

As regards this clonotype: A much larger clone sits a single nucleotide away, making a read error possible. This chain links TRBV12-3 or TRBV12-4 with TRBJ2-1, with D possibly TRBD1 on 5 matching bases. The CDR3 loop spans 13 amino acids. CDR3 region: CASSLLQGNEQLF. CDR3 coding DNA: TGTGCCAGCAGTTTACTCCAGGGTAATGAGCAGCTCTTC.

This clonotype was found once. The chain links TRBV29-1 to TRBJ2-1, with no clear D. The germline V gene has CDR1 SQVTM and CDR2 ANQGSEA. V was pared by 6 bases and J by 9 bases, with 21 bases between. The CDR3 is 14 amino acids. CDR3 coding DNA: TGCAGCGTAGCCGGTCGGATTTCCTACGGTGAGCAGTTCTTC. It codes for CSVAGRISYGEQFF.